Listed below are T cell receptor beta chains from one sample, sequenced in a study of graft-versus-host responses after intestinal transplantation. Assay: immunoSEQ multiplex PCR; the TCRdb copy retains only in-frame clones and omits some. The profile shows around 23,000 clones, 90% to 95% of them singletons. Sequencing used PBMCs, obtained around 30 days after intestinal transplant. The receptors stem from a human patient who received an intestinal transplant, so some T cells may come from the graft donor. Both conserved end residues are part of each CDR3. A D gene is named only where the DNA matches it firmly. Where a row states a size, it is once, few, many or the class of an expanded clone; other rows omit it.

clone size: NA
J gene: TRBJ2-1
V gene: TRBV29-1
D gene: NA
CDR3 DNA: TGCAGCGTACAGGGTAGCGCTGAGCAGTTCTTC
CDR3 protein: CSVQGSAEQFF

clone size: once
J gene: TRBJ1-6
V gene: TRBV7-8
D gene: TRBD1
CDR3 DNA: TGTGCCAGCAGCTTCTCGGGACAGCCTTATAATTCACCCCTCCACTTT
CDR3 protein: CASSFSGQPYNSPLHF

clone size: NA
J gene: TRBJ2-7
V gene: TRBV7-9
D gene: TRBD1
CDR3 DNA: TGTGCCAGCAGCTTAGGACAGGGTCCCCCCCACGAGCAGTACTTC
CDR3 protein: CASSLGQGPPHEQYF

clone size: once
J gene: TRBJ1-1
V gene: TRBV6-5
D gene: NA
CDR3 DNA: TGTGCCAGCAGTTTGCGGCGAGGGAACACTGAAGCTTTCTTT
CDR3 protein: CASSLRRGNTEAFF

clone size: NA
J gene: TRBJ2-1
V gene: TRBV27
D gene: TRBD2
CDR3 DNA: TGTGCCAGCAGTTGGGGACTAGCGGGAGAGCACTACAATGAGCAGTTCTTC
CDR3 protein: CASSWGLAGEHYNEQFF

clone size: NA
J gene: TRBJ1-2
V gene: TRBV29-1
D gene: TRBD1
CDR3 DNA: TGCAGCGTTGCTTCGGGACAGAGCTATGGCTACACCTTC
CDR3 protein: CSVASGQSYGYTF

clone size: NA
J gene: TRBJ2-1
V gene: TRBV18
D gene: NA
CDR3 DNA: TGTGCCAGCTCAATCGGGACTCCAGCCTACAATGAGCAGTTCTTC
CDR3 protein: CASSIGTPAYNEQFF

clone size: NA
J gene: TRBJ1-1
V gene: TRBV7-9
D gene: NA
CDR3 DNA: TGTGCCAGCAGCTTAGACCCCCTCCGGGCCCCGAACACTGAAGCTTTCTTT
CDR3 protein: CASSLDPLRAPNTEAFF

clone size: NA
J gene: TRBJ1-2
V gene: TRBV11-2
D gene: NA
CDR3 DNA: TGTGCCAGCAGCTTAGATCGGCCGGACGGCTACACCTTC
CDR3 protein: CASSLDRPDGYTF

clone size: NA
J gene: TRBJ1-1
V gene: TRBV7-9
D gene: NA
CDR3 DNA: TGTGCCAGCAGCTTAGGGCGGAACATTAACACTGAAGCTTTCTTT
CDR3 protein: CASSLGRNINTEAFF

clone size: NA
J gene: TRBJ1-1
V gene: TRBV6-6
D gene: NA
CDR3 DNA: TGTGCCAGCAGTAAGCAGGGGCAAACTGAAGCTTTCTTT
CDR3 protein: CASSKQGQTEAFF

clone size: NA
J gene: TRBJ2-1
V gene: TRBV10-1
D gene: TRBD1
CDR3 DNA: TGCGCCAGCAGTGATTTGGCTCCGGAACAGGGGAAACCCTACAATGAGCAGTTCTTC
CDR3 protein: CASSDLAPEQGKPYNEQFF

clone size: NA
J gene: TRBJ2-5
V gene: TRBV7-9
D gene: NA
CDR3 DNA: TGTGCCAGCAGCTTTCACCCGGGACGGAGGGGCGAGACCCAGTACTTC
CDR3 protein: CASSFHPGRRGETQYF

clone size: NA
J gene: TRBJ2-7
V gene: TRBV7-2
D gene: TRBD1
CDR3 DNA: TGTGCCAGCAGCCCTTCAGGGGGATACGAGCAGTACTTC
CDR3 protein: CASSPSGGYEQYF

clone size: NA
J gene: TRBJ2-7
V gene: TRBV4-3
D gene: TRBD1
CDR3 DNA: TGCGCCAGCAGCCAAGAGGGGGACAGGGAGATAGACGAGCAGTACTTC
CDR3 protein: CASSQEGDREIDEQYF

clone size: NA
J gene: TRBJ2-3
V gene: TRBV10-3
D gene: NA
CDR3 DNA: TGTGCCATCAGTGAGTCGAGTGGTGGGCGAAGCACAGATACGCAGTATTTT
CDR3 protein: CAISESSGGRSTDTQYF

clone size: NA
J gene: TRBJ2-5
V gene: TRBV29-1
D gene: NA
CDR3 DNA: TGCAGCGTTTTCGACGGACGAGAGACCCAGTACTTC
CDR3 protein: CSVFDGRETQYF

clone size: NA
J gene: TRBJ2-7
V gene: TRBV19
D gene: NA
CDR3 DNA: TGTGCCAGTAGCCCTGGGATCTTCTACGAGCAGTACTTC
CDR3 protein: CASSPGIFYEQYF

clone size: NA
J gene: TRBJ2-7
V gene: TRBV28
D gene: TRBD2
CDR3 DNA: TGTGCCAGCAGTTTTTTTGATTTAGCGGGGGGTAACTCCTACGAGCAGTACTTC
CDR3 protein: CASSFFDLAGGNSYEQYF

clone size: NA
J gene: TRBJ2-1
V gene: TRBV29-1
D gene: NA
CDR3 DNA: TGCAGCGTTGAATATATTGTTGAGCAGTTCTTC
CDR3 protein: CSVEYIVEQFF

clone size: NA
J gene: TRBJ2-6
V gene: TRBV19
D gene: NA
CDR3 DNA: TGTGCCAGTAGCCACCTCTCTGGGGCCAACGTCCTGACTTTC
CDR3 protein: CASSHLSGANVLTF

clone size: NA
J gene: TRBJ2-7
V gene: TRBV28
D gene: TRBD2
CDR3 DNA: TGTGCCAGCAGAGCGGGGAGGGCCTACGAGCAGTACTTC
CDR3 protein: CASRAGRAYEQYF

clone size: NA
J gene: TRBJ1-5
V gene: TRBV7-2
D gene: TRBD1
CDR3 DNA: TGTGCCAGCAGCTTATGGCGGACAGGGGGTAAGAATCAGCCCCAGCATTTT
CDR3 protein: CASSLWRTGGKNQPQHF

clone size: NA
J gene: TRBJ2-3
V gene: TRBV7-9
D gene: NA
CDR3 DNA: TGTGCCAGCAGCCATAACCGACCCAATCTCCCCCTCGTCACAGATACGCAGTATTTT
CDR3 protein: CASSHNRPNLPLVTDTQYF

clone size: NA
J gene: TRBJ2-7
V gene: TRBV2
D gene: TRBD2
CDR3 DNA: TGTGCCAGCAGGGGGGGACTAGCGGCCCGCTACGAGCAGTACTTC
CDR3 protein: CASRGGLAARYEQYF

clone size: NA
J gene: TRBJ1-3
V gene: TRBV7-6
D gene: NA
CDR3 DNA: TGTGCCAGCAGCTTAGATCCCTCTGGAAACACCATATATTTT
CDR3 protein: CASSLDPSGNTIYF

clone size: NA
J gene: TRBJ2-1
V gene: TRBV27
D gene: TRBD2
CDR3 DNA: TGTGCCAGCAGTTTATCTAGCGGGAGCTCCTACAATGAGCAGTTCTTC
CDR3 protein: CASSLSSGSSYNEQFF

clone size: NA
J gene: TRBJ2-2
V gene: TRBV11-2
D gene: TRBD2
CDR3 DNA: TGTGCCAGCAGCTCTGGTGGAGCGGGGGTTAACACCGGGGAGCTGTTTTTT
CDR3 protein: CASSSGGAGVNTGELFF

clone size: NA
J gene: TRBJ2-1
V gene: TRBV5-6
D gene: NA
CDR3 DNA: TGTGCCAGCAGCTTGGCTTCTCCGTACAATGAGCAGTTCTTC
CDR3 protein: CASSLASPYNEQFF

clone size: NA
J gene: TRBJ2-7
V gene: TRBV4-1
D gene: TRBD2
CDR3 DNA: TGCGCCAGCAGCCACCTAGCGGGATTTTCCTACGAGCAGTACTTC
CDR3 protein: CASSHLAGFSYEQYF

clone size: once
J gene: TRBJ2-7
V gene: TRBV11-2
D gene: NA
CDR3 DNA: TGTGCCAGCAGCTTAGGTGGGAATTCCTACGAGCAGTACTTC
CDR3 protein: CASSLGGNSYEQYF

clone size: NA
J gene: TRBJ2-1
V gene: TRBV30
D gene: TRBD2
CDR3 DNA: TGTGCCTGGAGTGGGCGCGGGGGGAGCAATGAGCAGTTCTTC
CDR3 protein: CAWSGRGGSNEQFF

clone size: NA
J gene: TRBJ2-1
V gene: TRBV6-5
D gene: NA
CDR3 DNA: TGTGCCAGCAGCCCCGTGGGCAACAATGAGCAGTTCTTC
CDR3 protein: CASSPVGNNEQFF

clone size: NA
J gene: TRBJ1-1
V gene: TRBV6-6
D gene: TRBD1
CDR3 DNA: TGTGCCAGCAGTTATCGACAGGGGAGAACTGAAGCTTTCTTT
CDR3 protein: CASSYRQGRTEAFF

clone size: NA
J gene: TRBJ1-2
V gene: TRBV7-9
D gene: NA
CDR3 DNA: TGTGCCAGCAGAGACACTGGACCCAACTATGGCTACACCTTC
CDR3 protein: CASRDTGPNYGYTF

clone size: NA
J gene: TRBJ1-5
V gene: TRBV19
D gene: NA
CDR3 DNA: TGTGCCAGTAGTACGAGGGCCGATAGCAATCAGCCCCAGCATTTT
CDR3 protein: CASSTRADSNQPQHF